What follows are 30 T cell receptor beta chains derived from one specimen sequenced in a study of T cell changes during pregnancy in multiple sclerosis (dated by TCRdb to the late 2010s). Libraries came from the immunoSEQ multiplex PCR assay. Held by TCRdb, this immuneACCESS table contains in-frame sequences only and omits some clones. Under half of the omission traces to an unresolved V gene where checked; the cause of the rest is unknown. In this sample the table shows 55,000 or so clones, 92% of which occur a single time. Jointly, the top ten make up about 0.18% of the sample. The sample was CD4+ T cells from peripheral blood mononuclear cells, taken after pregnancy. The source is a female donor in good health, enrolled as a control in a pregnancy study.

The CDR3 sequence: CASSNLRLATGETQYF. CDR3 nucleotides: TGTGCCAGTAGCAACCTCAGACTAGCAACGGGGGAGACCCAGTACTTC. The chain carries TRBV19 and TRBJ2-5; the match to TRBD2 covers 7 bases. This CDR3 has 16 amino acids. The trim removed 6 bases at V and 5 bases at J, leaving 15 bases unmatched. Germline V lookup: CDR1 LNHDA, CDR2 SQIVND (reference sequence).

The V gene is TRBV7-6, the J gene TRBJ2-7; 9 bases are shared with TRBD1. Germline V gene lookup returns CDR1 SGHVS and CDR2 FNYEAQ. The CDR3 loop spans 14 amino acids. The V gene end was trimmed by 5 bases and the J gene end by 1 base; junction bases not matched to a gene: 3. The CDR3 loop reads CASSTGTGSYEQYF. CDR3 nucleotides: TGTGCCAGCAGCACCGGGACAGGGTCCTACGAGCAGTACTTC.

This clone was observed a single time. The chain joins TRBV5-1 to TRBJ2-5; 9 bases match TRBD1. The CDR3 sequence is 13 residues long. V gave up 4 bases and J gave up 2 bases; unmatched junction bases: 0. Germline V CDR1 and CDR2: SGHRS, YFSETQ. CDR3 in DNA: TGCGCCAGCAGCGACAGGGGGCAAGAGACCCAGTACTTC. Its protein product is CASSDRGQETQYF.

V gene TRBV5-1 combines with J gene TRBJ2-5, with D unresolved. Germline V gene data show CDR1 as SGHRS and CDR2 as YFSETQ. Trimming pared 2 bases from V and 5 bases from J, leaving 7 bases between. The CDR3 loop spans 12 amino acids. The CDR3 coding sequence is TGCGCCAGCAGCTTCAAATTGGAGACCCAGTACTTC. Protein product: CASSFKLETQYF.

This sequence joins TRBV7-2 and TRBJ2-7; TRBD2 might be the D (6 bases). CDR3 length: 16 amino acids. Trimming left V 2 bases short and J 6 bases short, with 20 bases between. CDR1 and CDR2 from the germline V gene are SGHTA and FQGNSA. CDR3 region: CASSLSFDPREIEQYF. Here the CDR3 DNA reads TGTGCCAGCAGCTTATCTTTCGACCCCCGGGAGATCGAGCAGTACTTC.

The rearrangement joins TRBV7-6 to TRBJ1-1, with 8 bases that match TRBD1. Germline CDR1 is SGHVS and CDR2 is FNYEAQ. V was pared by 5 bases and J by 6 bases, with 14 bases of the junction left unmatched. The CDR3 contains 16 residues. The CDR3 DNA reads TGTGCCAGCAGCCCAGCGGTTGGGACAGGTTACGCTGAAGCTTTCTTT. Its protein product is CASSPAVGTGYAEAFF.

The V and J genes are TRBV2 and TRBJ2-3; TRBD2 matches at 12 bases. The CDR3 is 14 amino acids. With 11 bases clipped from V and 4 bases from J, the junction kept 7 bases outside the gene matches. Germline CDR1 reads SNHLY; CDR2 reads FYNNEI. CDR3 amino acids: CAGKGTSGPDTQYF. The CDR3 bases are TGTGCCGGAAAAGGGACTAGCGGGCCAGATACGCAGTATTTT. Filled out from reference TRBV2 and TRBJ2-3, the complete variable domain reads EPEVTQTPSHQVTQMGQEVILRCVPISNHLYFYWYRQILGQKVEFLVSFYNNEISEKSEIFDDQFSVERPDGSNFTLKIRSTKLEDSAMYFCAGKGTSGPDTQYFGPGTRLTVL.

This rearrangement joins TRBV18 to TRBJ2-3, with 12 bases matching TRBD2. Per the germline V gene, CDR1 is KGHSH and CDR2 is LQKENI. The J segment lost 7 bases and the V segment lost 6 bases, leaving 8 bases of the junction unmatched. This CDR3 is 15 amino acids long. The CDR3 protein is CASSPSGGDSNTQYF. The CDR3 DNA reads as TGTGCCAGCTCTCCTAGCGGGGGGGATTCGAATACGCAGTATTTT.

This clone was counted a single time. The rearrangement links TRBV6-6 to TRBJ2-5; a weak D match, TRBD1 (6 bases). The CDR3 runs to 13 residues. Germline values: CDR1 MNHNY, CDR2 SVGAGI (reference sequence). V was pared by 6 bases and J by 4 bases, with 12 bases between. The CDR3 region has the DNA TGTGCCAGCAGCGTACAGGGTGGAGAGACCCAGTACTTC. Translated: CASSVQGGETQYF.

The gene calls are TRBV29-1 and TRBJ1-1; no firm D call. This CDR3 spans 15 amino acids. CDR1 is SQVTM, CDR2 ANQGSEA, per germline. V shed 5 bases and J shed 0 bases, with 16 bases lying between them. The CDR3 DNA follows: TGCAGCGTTCTCGTTCCGGGGAAGATGAACACTGAAGCTTTCTTT. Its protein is CSVLVPGKMNTEAFF.

The chain's CDR3 is CASSPGGPPGYGYTF. Written as DNA, the CDR3 is TGTGCCAGCAGCCCTGGGGGCCCTCCTGGCTATGGCTACACCTTC. This chain links TRBV7-2 with TRBJ1-2, with D possibly matching TRBD1 (6 bases). There are 15 residues in the CDR3. Trimming cost V 5 bases and J 4 bases, with 17 bases left between them. From germline, CDR1 is SGHTA and CDR2 FQGNSA.

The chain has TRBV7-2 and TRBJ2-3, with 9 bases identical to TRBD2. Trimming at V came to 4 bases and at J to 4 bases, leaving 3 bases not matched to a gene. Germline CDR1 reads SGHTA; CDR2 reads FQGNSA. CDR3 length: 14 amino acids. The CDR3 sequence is CASSSGLASDTQYF. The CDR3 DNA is TGTGCCAGCAGCTCAGGACTAGCGTCAGATACGCAGTATTTT.

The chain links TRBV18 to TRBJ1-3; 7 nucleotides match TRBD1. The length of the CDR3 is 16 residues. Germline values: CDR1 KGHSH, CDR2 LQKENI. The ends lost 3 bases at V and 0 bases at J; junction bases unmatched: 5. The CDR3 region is CASSPGQAISGNTIYF. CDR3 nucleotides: TGTGCCAGCTCACCTGGACAGGCCATCTCTGGAAACACCATATATTTT.

CDR3 loop: CASSQAQGGEETQYF. The CDR3, as DNA: TGTGCCAGCAGCCAGGCCCAAGGGGGCGAAGAGACCCAGTACTTC. V and J are TRBV4-2 and TRBJ2-5, with TRBD1 matching over 7 bases. From germline, CDR1 is LGHNA and CDR2 YNFKEQ. This CDR3 is 15 amino acids long. V lost 3 bases, J lost 3 bases, and 7 bases stayed unmatched.

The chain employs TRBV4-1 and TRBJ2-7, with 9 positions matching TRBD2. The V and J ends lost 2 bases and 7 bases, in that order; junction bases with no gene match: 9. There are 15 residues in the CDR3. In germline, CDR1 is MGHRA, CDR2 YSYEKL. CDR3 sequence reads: CASSQRPSGVGEQYF. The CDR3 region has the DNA TGCGCCAGCAGCCAAAGGCCTAGCGGGGTCGGGGAGCAGTACTTC.

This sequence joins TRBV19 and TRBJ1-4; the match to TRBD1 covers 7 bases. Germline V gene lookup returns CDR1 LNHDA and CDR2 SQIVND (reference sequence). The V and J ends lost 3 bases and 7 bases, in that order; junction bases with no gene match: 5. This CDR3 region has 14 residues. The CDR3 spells CASSMRQGGEKLFF. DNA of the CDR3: TGTGCCAGTAGTATGAGACAGGGAGGTGAAAAACTGTTTTTT.

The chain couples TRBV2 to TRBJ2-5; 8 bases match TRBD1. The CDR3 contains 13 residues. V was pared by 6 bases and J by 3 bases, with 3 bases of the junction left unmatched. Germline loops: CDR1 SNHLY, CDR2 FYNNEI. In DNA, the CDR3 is TGTGCCAGCAGGAGGGACAGGAAAGAGACCCAGTACTTC. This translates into CASRRDRKETQYF. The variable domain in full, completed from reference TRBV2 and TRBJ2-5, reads EPEVTQTPSHQVTQMGQEVILRCVPISNHLYFYWYRQILGQKVEFLVSFYNNEISEKSEIFDDQFSVERPDGSNFTLKIRSTKLEDSAMYFCASRRDRKETQYFGPGTRLLVL.

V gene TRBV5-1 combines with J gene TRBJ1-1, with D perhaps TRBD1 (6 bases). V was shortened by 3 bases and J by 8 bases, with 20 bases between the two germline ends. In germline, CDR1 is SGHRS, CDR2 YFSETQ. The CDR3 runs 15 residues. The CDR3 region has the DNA TGCGCCAGCAGCTACTACGGCCAGGGGAGGGACGAAGCTTTCTTT. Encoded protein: CASSYYGQGRDEAFF. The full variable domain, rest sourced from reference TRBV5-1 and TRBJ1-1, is KAGVTQTPRYLIKTRGQQVTLSCSPISGHRSVSWYQQTPGQGLQFLFEYFSETQRNKGNFPGRFSGRQFSNSRSEMNVSTLELGDSALYLCASSYYGQGRDEAFFGQGTRLTVV.

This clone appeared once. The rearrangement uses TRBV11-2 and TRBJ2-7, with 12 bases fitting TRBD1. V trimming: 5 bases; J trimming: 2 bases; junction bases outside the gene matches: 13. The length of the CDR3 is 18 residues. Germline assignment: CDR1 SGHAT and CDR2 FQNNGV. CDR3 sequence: CASSLSPGTGGRTYEQYF. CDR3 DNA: TGTGCCAGCAGCCTCAGTCCCGGGACAGGGGGCAGGACCTACGAGCAGTACTTC.

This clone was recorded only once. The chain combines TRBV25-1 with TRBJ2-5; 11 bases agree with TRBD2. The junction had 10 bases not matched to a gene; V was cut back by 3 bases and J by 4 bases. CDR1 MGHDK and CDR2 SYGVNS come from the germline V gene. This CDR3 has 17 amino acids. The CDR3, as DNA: TGTGCCAGCAGTGACCCCCCGGGGCTAGCGGGGGGAGAGACCCAGTACTTC. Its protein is CASSDPPGLAGGETQYF.

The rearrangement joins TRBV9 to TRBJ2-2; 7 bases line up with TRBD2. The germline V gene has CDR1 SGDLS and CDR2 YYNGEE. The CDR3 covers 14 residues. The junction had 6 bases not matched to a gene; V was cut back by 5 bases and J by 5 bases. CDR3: CASSRDYRTGELFF. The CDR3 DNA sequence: TGTGCCAGCAGTCGGGACTACCGGACCGGGGAGCTGTTTTTT.

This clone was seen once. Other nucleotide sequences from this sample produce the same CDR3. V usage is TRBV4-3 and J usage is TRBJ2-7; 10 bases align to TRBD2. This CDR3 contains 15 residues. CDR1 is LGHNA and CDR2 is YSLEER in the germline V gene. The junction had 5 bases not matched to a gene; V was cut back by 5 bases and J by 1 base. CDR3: CASSSLAGGSYEQYF. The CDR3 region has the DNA TGCGCCAGCAGCTCCTTAGCGGGGGGATCCTACGAGCAGTACTTC.

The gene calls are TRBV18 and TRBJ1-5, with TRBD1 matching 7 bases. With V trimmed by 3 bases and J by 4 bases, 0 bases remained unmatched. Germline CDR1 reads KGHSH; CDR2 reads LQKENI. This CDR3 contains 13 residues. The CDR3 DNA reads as TGTGCCAGCTCACCGGGACAGAATCAGCCCCAGCATTTT. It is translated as CASSPGQNQPQHF.

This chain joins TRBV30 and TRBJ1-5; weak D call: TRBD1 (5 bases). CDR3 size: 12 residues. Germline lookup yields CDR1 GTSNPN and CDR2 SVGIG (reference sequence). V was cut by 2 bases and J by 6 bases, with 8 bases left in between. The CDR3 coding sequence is TGTGCCTGGAGTCAAAGGGGTCAGCCCCAGCATTTT. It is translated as CAWSQRGQPQHF.

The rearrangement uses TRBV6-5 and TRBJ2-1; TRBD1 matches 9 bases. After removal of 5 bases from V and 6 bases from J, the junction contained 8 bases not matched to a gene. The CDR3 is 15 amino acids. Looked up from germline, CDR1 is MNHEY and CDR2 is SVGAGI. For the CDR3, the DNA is TGTGCCAGCAGTAGATACAGGGGGCGAAGCAATGAGCAGTTCTTC. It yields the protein CASSRYRGRSNEQFF.

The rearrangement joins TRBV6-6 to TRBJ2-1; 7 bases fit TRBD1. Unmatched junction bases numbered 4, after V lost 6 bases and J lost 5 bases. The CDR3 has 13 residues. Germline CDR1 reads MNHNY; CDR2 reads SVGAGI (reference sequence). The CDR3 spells CASREDRNNEQFF. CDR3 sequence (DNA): TGTGCCAGCAGGGAGGACAGGAACAATGAGCAGTTCTTC.

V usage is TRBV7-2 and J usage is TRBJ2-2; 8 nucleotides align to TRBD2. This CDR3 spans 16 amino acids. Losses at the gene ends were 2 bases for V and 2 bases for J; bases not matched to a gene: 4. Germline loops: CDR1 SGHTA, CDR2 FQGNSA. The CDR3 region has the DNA TGTGCCAGCAGCTTACGGGGGGGCGGTAACACCGGGGAGCTGTTTTTT. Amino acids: CASSLRGGGNTGELFF.

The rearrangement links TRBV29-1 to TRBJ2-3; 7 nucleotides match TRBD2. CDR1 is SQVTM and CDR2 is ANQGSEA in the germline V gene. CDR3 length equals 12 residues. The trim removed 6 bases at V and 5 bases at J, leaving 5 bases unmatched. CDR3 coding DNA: TGCAGCGTGGTGGGGAGGGGAGATACGCAGTATTTT. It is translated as CSVVGRGDTQYF.

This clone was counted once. CDR3 residues: CASSEGTGGRGYGYTF. The CDR3 DNA sequence: TGTGCCAGCAGTGAAGGGACGGGAGGCAGGGGCTATGGCTACACCTTC. The chain employs TRBV25-1 and TRBJ1-2; a possible D gene is TRBD1 (6 bases). V was trimmed by 2 bases and J by 4 bases, leaving 17 bases between them. CDR1 is MGHDK, CDR2 SYGVNS, per germline. The CDR3 is 16 amino acids.

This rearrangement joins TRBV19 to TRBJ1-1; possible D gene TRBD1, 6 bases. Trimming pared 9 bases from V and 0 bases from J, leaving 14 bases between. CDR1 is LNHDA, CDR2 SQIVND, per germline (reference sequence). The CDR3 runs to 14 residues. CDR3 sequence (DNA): TGTGCCAGCAATACAGGGCCAATGAACACTGAAGCTTTCTTT. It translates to CASNTGPMNTEAFF.